The rows below give T cell receptor beta chains drawn from one sample of a study of T cells in Graves' hyperthyroidism and ophthalmopathy. Each CDR3 protein is one row after TCRdb ran MiXCR on the multiplex PCR reads. This table has hundreds of thousands of distinct CDR3 sequences, just under 45% appearing once. Sequenced sample: peripheral blood or thyroid tissue (not recorded which). Receptor source: an adult man with Graves' disease, either hyperthyroidism or ophthalmopathy (not recorded which). The CDR3 runs from the conserved cysteine through the conserved F or W. The D gene is left open where the match is weak. Size is omitted from some rows. Given values are once, few, many or a class for expanded clones.

clone_size: many
v_call: TRBV15
d_call: -
j_call: TRBJ2-5
cdr3_nt: TGTGCCACCAGCAGAGGTGGAGTCCCCCAGTACTTC
cdr3_aa: CATSRGGVPQYF

clone_size: few
v_call: TRBV9
d_call: -
j_call: TRBJ2-2
cdr3_nt: TGTGCCAGCAGCGTAGACAGGGCGAACACCGGGGAGCTGTTTTTT
cdr3_aa: CASSVDRANTGELFF

clone_size: few
v_call: TRBV6-5
d_call: -
j_call: TRBJ1-6
cdr3_nt: TGTGCCAGCACCCCAGGAGGGGTAGGGAATTCACCCCTCCACTTT
cdr3_aa: CASTPGGVGNSPLHF

clone_size: many
v_call: TRBV10-3
d_call: -
j_call: TRBJ1-2
cdr3_nt: TGTGCCATATCGATGGAAGGCTATGGCTACACCTTC
cdr3_aa: CAISMEGYGYTF

clone_size: many
v_call: TRBV25-1
d_call: TRBD1
j_call: TRBJ2-5
cdr3_nt: TGTGCCAGCAGTGATACCGGGACAGCCCAAGAGACCCAGTACTTC
cdr3_aa: CASSDTGTAQETQYF

clone_size: -
v_call: TRBV6-9
d_call: TRBD1
j_call: TRBJ1-2
cdr3_nt: TGTGCCAGCAGTCAAGGGGGGGACAGACTCTATGGCTACACCTTC
cdr3_aa: CASSQGGDRLYGYTF

clone_size: -
v_call: TRBV5-1
d_call: TRBD2
j_call: TRBJ2-7
cdr3_nt: TGCGCCAGCAGCCGGACTAGCGGGGGTCCTTTCTACGAGCAGTACTTC
cdr3_aa: CASSRTSGGPFYEQYF

clone_size: many
v_call: TRBV12-3/TRBV12-4
d_call: -
j_call: TRBJ1-2
cdr3_nt: TGTGCCAGCAGTTCTGACAGACTTAACTATGGCTACACCTTC
cdr3_aa: CASSSDRLNYGYTF

clone_size: -
v_call: TRBV19
d_call: -
j_call: TRBJ1-1
cdr3_nt: TGTGCCAGTATTCTGGGGCCAAATCGGGTGAACACTGAAGCTTTCTTT
cdr3_aa: CASILGPNRVNTEAFF

clone_size: once
v_call: TRBV14
d_call: -
j_call: TRBJ2-3
cdr3_nt: TGTGCCAGCAGCCAAGATCTGAGTCATATCACAGATACGCAGTATTTT
cdr3_aa: CASSQDLSHITDTQYF

clone_size: -
v_call: TRBV11-1
d_call: -
j_call: TRBJ1-3
cdr3_nt: TGTGCCAGCAGCCAAGATCAAGGGAATGGAAACACCATATATTTT
cdr3_aa: CASSQDQGNGNTIYF

clone_size: -
v_call: TRBV4-2
d_call: TRBD1
j_call: TRBJ1-2
cdr3_nt: TGTGCCAGCAGCCAAGTTGGCAGGGGGCATGGCTACACCTTC
cdr3_aa: CASSQVGRGHGYTF

clone_size: once
v_call: TRBV7-9
d_call: -
j_call: TRBJ2-1
cdr3_nt: TGTGCCAGCAGCTTGGCCGGGCTCGAGCAGTTCTTC
cdr3_aa: CASSLAGLEQFF

clone_size: few
v_call: TRBV20-1
d_call: -
j_call: TRBJ1-4
cdr3_nt: TGCAGCGCAGACCCGGGGGCAACTAATGAAAAACTGTTTTTT
cdr3_aa: CSADPGATNEKLFF

clone_size: -
v_call: TRBV25-1
d_call: TRBD2
j_call: TRBJ2-5
cdr3_nt: TGTGCCAGCAGCCCGAAAGGGGGACTAGCGGAGCAAGAGACCCAGTACTTC
cdr3_aa: CASSPKGGLAEQETQYF

clone_size: -
v_call: TRBV5-1
d_call: -
j_call: TRBJ1-2
cdr3_nt: TGCGCCAGCAGCTTGAGGTCTGCGCAGGGCTACACCTTC
cdr3_aa: CASSLRSAQGYTF

clone_size: -
v_call: TRBV15
d_call: -
j_call: TRBJ1-5
cdr3_nt: TGTGCCACCAGCAGTGAACAGGTCAGAAATCAGCCCCAGCATTTT
cdr3_aa: CATSSEQVRNQPQHF

clone_size: -
v_call: TRBV7-6
d_call: TRBD1
j_call: TRBJ1-1
cdr3_nt: TGTGCCAGCAGCGTTGTCCAACAGGGGGCCACTGAAGCTTTCTTT
cdr3_aa: CASSVVQQGATEAFF

clone_size: few
v_call: TRBV5-6
d_call: -
j_call: TRBJ2-5
cdr3_nt: TGTGCCAGCACCTTGGGGGTCCGCGAGACCCAGTACTTC
cdr3_aa: CASTLGVRETQYF

clone_size: -
v_call: TRBV10-2
d_call: TRBD1
j_call: TRBJ1-5
cdr3_nt: TGCGCCAGCAGGGGTGGGACAGGGGGTTTCAATCAGCCCCAGCATTTT
cdr3_aa: CASRGGTGGFNQPQHF

clone_size: few
v_call: TRBV2
d_call: TRBD1
j_call: TRBJ1-1
cdr3_nt: TGTGCCAGCAGAGCGGGACAGGGGGCGCGGACTGAAGCTTTCTTT
cdr3_aa: CASRAGQGARTEAFF

clone_size: -
v_call: TRBV20-1
d_call: TRBD1
j_call: TRBJ1-5
cdr3_nt: TGCAGTGCTAGAAGACAGGGTAGCAATCAGCCCCAGCATTTT
cdr3_aa: CSARRQGSNQPQHF

clone_size: many
v_call: TRBV9
d_call: TRBD1
j_call: TRBJ1-2
cdr3_nt: TGTGCCAGCAGCGTGACCGGGACAGGGATTCATGGCTACACCTTC
cdr3_aa: CASSVTGTGIHGYTF

clone_size: few
v_call: TRBV24-1
d_call: TRBD2
j_call: TRBJ2-5
cdr3_nt: TGTGCCACCAGCCCCGGGTCCCTGTCGGGACTAGCGGGACGAGAGACCCAGTACTTC
cdr3_aa: CATSPGSLSGLAGRETQYF

clone_size: -
v_call: TRBV12-3/TRBV12-4
d_call: -
j_call: TRBJ1-1
cdr3_nt: TGTGCCAGCAGTAAAAGGGCGGGGAACACTGAAGCTTTCTTT
cdr3_aa: CASSKRAGNTEAFF

clone_size: -
v_call: TRBV19
d_call: TRBD1
j_call: TRBJ1-5
cdr3_nt: TGTGCTACAACAGGGGAGGGTCCCAATCAGCCCCAGCATTTT
cdr3_aa: CATTGEGPNQPQHF

clone_size: -
v_call: TRBV20-1
d_call: -
j_call: TRBJ1-1
cdr3_nt: TGCAGTGCCTTTCAGGTTACAAACACTGAAGCTTTCTTT
cdr3_aa: CSAFQVTNTEAFF

clone_size: many
v_call: TRBV25-1
d_call: TRBD1
j_call: TRBJ1-6
cdr3_nt: TGTGCCAGCAGTGAAACGACAGGGGTCAATTCACCCCTCCACTTT
cdr3_aa: CASSETTGVNSPLHF

clone_size: many
v_call: TRBV7-8
d_call: -
j_call: TRBJ2-2
cdr3_nt: TGTGCCAGCAGCTTAGCCCTGGCGAACACCGGGGAGCTGTTTTTT
cdr3_aa: CASSLALANTGELFF

clone_size: -
v_call: TRBV7-8
d_call: TRBD1
j_call: TRBJ1-3
cdr3_nt: TGTGCCAGCAGAACCGGGACAGCCGCGTTCTCTGGAAACACCATATATTTT
cdr3_aa: CASRTGTAAFSGNTIYF

clone_size: -
v_call: TRBV7-9
d_call: TRBD1
j_call: TRBJ1-1
cdr3_nt: TGTGCCAGCAGCGCCAGCGGCGGCAGGGGGGCTGAAGCTTTCTTT
cdr3_aa: CASSASGGRGAEAFF